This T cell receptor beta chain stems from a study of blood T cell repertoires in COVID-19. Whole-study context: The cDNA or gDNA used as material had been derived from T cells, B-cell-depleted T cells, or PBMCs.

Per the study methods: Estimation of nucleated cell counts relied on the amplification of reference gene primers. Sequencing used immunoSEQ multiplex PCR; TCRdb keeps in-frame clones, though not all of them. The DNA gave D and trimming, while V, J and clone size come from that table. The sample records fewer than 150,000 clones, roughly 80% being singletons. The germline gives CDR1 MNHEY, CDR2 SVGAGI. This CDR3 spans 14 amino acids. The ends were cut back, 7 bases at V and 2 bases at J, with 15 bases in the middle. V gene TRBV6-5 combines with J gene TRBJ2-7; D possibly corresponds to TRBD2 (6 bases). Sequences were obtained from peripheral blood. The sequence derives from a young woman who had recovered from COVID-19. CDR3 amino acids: CASTSVGGPYEQYF. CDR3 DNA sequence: TGTGCCAGCACAAGTGTCGGGGGTCCCTACGAGCAGTACTTC.